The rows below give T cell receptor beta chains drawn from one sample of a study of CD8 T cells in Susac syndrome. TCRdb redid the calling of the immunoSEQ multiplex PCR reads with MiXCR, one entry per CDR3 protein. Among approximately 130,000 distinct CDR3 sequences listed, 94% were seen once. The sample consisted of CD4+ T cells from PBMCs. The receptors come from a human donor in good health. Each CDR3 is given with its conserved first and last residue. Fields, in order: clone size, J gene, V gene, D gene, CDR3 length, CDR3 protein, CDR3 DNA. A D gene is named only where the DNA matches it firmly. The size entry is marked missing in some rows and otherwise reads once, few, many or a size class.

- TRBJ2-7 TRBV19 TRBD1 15 CASIPGTGGAYEQYF TGTGCCAGTATTCCCGGGACAGGGGGCGCGTACGAGCAGTACTTC
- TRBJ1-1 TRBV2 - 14 CASSQDRSNTEAFF TGTGCCAGCAGTCAGGACAGATCCAACACTGAAGCTTTCTTT
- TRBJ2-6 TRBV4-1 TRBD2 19 CASSQDASGANSGANVLTF TGCGCCAGCAGCCAAGATGCTAGCGGGGCCAACTCTGGGGCCAACGTCCTGACTTTC
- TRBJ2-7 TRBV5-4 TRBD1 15 CASSPGQVLSYEQYF TGTGCCAGCAGCCCGGGACAGGTCCTCTCCTACGAGCAGTACTTC
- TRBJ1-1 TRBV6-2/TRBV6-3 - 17 CASSYSLGGYMNTEAFF TGTGCCAGCAGTTACTCCCTCGGGGGTTACATGAACACTGAAGCTTTCTTT
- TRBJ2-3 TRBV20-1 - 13 CSALSVSTDTQYF TGCAGTGCTTTGTCCGTAAGCACAGATACGCAGTATTTT
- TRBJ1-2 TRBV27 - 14 CASSLSREAYGYTF TGTGCCAGCAGTTTATCGCGGGAGGCCTATGGCTACACCTTC
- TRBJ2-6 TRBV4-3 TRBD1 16 CASSQATGAGANVLTF TGCGCCAGCAGCCAAGCCACAGGGGCTGGGGCCAACGTCCTGACTTTC
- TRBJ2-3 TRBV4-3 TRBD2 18 CASSQDTGTSGSPDTQYF TGCGCCAGCAGCCAAGATACCGGGACTAGCGGGAGCCCAGATACGCAGTATTTT
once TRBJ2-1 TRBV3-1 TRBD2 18 CASSPGKAGGHDHNEQFF TGTGCCAGCAGCCCGGGAAAGGCGGGAGGCCACGACCACAATGAGCAGTTCTTC
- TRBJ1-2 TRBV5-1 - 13 CASSELGGDGYTF TGCGCCAGCAGTGAGTTAGGCGGTGATGGCTACACCTTC
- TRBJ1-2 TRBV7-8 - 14 CASSLAARSHGYTF TGTGCCAGCAGCTTAGCGGCCAGATCGCATGGCTACACCTTC
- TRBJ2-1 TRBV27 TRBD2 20 CASSLEWLAGGFSAYNEQFF TGTGCCAGCAGTTTAGAATGGCTAGCGGGAGGTTTTAGTGCCTACAATGAGCAGTTCTTC
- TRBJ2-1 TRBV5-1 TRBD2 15 CANSFLTSDYNEQFF TGCGCCAACAGCTTCTTGACTAGCGACTACAATGAGCAGTTCTTC
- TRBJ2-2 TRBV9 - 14 CASSLGTYTGELFF TGTGCCAGCAGCTTAGGGACTTACACCGGGGAGCTGTTTTTT
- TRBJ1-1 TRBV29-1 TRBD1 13 CSVTEQGGTEAFF TGCAGCGTTACTGAGCAGGGGGGCACTGAAGCTTTCTTT
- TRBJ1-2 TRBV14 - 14 CASSQDAPYSGYTF TGTGCCAGCAGCCAAGACGCACCTTATTCTGGCTACACCTTC
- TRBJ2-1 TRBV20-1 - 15 CSAREAGSSYNEQFF TGCAGTGCTAGAGAGGCCGGGTCTTCCTACAATGAGCAGTTCTTC
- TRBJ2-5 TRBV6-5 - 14 CASSYSTEQETQYF TGTGCCAGCAGTTACTCTACAGAGCAAGAGACCCAGTACTTC
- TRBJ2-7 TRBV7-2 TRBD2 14 CASSSTSGFYEQYF TGTGCCAGCAGCTCGACTAGCGGGTTCTACGAGCAGTACTTC
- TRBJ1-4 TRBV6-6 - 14 CAPSPGAANEKLFF TGTGCCCCTTCCCCAGGGGCGGCTAATGAAAAACTGTTTTTT
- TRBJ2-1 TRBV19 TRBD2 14 CASSAGVGYNEQFF TGTGCCAGTAGTGCGGGAGTGGGCTACAATGAGCAGTTCTTC
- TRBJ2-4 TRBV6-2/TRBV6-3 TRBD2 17 CASSPPGLARGKNIQYF TGTGCCAGCAGTCCTCCGGGACTAGCAAGGGGGAAAAACATTCAGTACTTC
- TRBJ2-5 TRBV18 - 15 CASSPFGTNQETQYF TGTGCCAGCTCACCGTTCGGGACGAATCAAGAGACCCAGTACTTC
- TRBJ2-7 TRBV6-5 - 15 CASSFGPDESYEQYF TGTGCCAGCAGTTTCGGGCCAGATGAGAGCTACGAGCAGTACTTC
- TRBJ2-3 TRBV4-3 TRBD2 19 CASSRGLAGVRGSGDTQYF TGCGCCAGCAGCAGAGGACTAGCGGGAGTACGGGGATCGGGGGATACGCAGTATTTT
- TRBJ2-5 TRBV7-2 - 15 CASSLVDSLQETQYF TGTGCCAGCAGCCTCGTGGACAGTTTACAAGAGACCCAGTACTTC
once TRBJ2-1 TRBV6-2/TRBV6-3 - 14 CASSYPDPHNEQFF TGTGCCAGCAGTTACCCGGACCCCCACAATGAGCAGTTCTTC
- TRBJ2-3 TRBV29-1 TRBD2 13 CSVVRLAGGPGYF TGCAGCGTTGTGAGACTAGCGGGAGGGCCGGGGTATTTT
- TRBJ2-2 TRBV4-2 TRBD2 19 CASSQDGTSGMGFGGELFF TGTGCCAGCAGCCAAGACGGGACTAGCGGAATGGGGTTTGGGGGGGAGCTGTTTTTT
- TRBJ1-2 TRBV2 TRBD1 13 CASAQGGDYGYTF TGTGCCAGCGCTCAGGGGGGTGACTATGGCTACACCTTC
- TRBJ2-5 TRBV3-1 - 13 CASSQVRPGTQYF TGTGCCAGCAGCCAAGTTCGCCCCGGGACCCAGTACTTC
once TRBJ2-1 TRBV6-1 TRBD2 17 CASSLRGAGAGYNEQFF TGTGCCAGCAGCCTCAGGGGAGCGGGAGCCGGATACAATGAGCAGTTCTTC
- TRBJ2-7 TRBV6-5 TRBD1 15 CASSPTGGGNYEQYF TGTGCCAGCAGTCCCACAGGGGGTGGTAACTACGAGCAGTACTTC
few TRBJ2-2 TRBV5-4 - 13 CASRTDNTGELFF TGTGCCAGCAGGACAGACAACACCGGGGAGCTGTTTTTT
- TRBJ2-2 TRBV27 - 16 CASSLWVSGPTGELFF TGTGCCAGCAGTTTATGGGTTAGCGGCCCCACCGGGGAGCTGTTTTTT
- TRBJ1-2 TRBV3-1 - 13 CASREGSWDGYTF TGTGCCAGCAGGGAAGGGTCGTGGGATGGCTACACCTTC
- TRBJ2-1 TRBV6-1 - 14 CASSETVTYNEQFF TGTGCCAGCAGTGAAACGGTAACCTACAATGAGCAGTTCTTC
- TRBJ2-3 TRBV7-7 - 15 CASSLSPSPGDTQYF TGTGCTAGCAGCCTTTCCCCTTCACCGGGAGATACGCAGTATTTT
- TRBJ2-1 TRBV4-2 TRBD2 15 CASSQDQAGAGEQFF TGTGCCAGCAGCCAAGATCAGGCGGGAGCTGGGGAGCAGTTCTTC
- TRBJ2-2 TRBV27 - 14 CASRETWGTGELFF TGTGCCAGCAGGGAAACATGGGGCACCGGGGAGCTGTTTTTT
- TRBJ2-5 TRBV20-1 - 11 CSAPRRETQYF TGCAGTGCCCCGAGGAGGGAGACCCAGTACTTC
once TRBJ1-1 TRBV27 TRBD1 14 CASRVPGQEDEAFF TGTGCCAGCAGAGTACCGGGACAGGAAGATGAAGCTTTCTTT
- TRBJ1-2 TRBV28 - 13 CASSWGVRYGYTF TGTGCCAGCAGTTGGGGGGTCCGCTATGGCTACACCTTC
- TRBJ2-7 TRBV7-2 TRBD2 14 CASSSTSGSYEQYF TGTGCCAGCAGCTCCACTAGCGGGAGCTACGAGCAGTACTTC
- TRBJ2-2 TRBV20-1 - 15 CSATEVGRRVGELFF TGCAGTGCTACGGAGGTCGGGAGAAGGGTCGGGGAGCTGTTTTTT
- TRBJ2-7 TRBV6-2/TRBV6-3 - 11 CASSYRYEQYF TGTGCCAGCAGTTATCGCTACGAGCAGTACTTC
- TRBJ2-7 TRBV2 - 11 CASRLVYEQYF TGTGCCAGCAGACTAGTCTACGAGCAGTACTTC
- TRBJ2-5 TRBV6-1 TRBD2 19 CASSRSQMGSGRSGETQYF TGTGCCAGCAGCCGGAGTCAAATGGGTAGCGGGAGAAGTGGAGAGACCCAGTACTTC
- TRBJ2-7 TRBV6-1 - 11 CASSAILGQYF TGTGCCAGCAGTGCAATTTTGGGGCAGTACTTC
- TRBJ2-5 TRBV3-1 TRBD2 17 CASSQATSGTYQETQYF TGTGCCAGCAGCCAGGCGACTAGCGGGACGTACCAAGAGACCCAGTACTTC
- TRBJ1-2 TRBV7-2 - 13 CASSPDKNYGYTF TGTGCCAGCAGCCCAGACAAGAACTATGGCTACACCTTC
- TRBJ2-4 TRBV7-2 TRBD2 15 CASSSTSYVRNIQYF TGTGCCAGCAGCTCGACTAGCTATGTCAGAAACATTCAGTACTTC
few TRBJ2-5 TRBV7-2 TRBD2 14 CASSLAGGRETQYF TGTGCCAGCAGCTTAGCGGGAGGGCGAGAGACCCAGTACTTC